Shown below are 25 T cell receptor beta chains from a single sample sequenced in a study of blood T cell repertoires in COVID-19. Clones were sequenced by immunoSEQ multiplex PCR, and TCRdb holds only the in-frame ones, with some missing. In the table there are some 320,000 clones, over 85% of which are singletons. Sequencing was carried out using PBMCs or T cells enriched from blood (not recorded which). These receptors were collected from a woman between 50 and 59 years old who had been exposed to COVID-19.

The V and J genes are TRBV5-1 and TRBJ1-1; a possible D gene is TRBD1 (5 bases). Germline V gives CDR1 SGHRS, CDR2 YFSETQ. This CDR3 comprises 16 residues. V dropped 1 base and J dropped 3 bases, with 16 bases sitting between them. As DNA, the CDR3 is TGCGCCAGCAGCTTGCGCTCCCAGGGAGGGGACACTGAAGCTTTCTTT. This sequence encodes CASSLRSQGGDTEAFF.

The genes are TRBV28 and TRBJ1-2; 9 bases are a match to TRBD1. The CDR3 has 13 residues. CDR1 and CDR2 (germline): MDHEN, SYDVKM. The V segment lost 10 bases and the J segment 8 bases; nucleotides outside the gene matches: 11. Here the CDR3 reads CATGQGRGGGYTF. The CDR3 region has the DNA TGTGCCACCGGACAGGGGAGGGGCGGGGGCTACACCTTC.

The rearrangement joins TRBV6-6 to TRBJ2-1; tentative D call: TRBD1 (5 bases). The V end was cut by 6 bases, the J end by 7 bases, with 22 bases between. From germline, CDR1 is MNHNY and CDR2 SVGAGI (reference sequence). The CDR3 has 16 residues. The CDR3 DNA reads as TGTGCCAGCAGCCCCCCTTCTGGCCAGGGTCGGAATGAGCAGTTCTTC. Translation: CASSPPSGQGRNEQFF.

In its sample, this clone was seen a few times. This sequence joins TRBV5-6 and TRBJ1-4, with 7 nucleotides matching TRBD1. Per germline, CDR1 SGHDT and CDR2 YYEEEE. CDR3 length: 15 residues. The junction had 10 bases not matched to a gene; V was cut back by 3 bases and J by 8 bases. CDR3 sequence reads: CASSWTTGRGEKLFF. The CDR3 coding sequence is TGTGCCAGCAGCTGGACGACAGGGCGAGGGGAAAAACTGTTTTTT.

The J gene is TRBJ2-7, the V gene TRBV7-9, with TRBD1 identical over 8 bases. This CDR3 has 15 residues. Germline values: CDR1 SEHNR, CDR2 FQNEAQ (reference sequence). With V trimmed by 4 bases and J by 6 bases, 11 bases remained unmatched. The CDR3 here is CASSSDRGLVVEQYF. As DNA, the CDR3 is TGTGCCAGCAGCTCTGACAGGGGCTTGGTCGTCGAGCAGTACTTC.

V usage is TRBV5-1 and J usage is TRBJ2-2; tentatively, D is TRBD2 (5 bases). Germline V lookup: CDR1 SGHRS, CDR2 YFSETQ. The CDR3 has 16 amino acids. V lost 0 bases and J 3 bases, leaving 12 bases between the germline ends. The CDR3 is CASSLGAGLDTGELFF. CDR3 bases: TGCGCCAGCAGCTTGGGGGCGGGTTTGGACACCGGGGAGCTGTTTTTT.

The chain couples TRBV2 to TRBJ1-1; weak D call: TRBD1 (5 bases). The CDR3 totals 14 residues. Between the trimmed V and J ends, which lost 3 bases and 1 base, there was a span of 9 bases. Germline V gene data show CDR1 as SNHLY and CDR2 as FYNNEI. CDR3 nucleotides: TGTGCCAGCAGTGATTTAGGGGCGAACACTGAAGCTTTCTTT. It encodes CASSDLGANTEAFF.

The chain joins TRBV6-5 to TRBJ2-5, with D maybe TRBD1 (6 bases). Germline-derived CDR1 and CDR2 are MNHEY and SVGAGI. The CDR3 is made up of 13 amino acids. V was trimmed by 7 bases and J by 5 bases, leaving 14 bases between them. Here the CDR3 reads CASTSMGAETQYF. CDR3 nucleotide sequence: TGTGCCAGCACCTCTATGGGGGCTGAGACCCAGTACTTC.

This chain connects TRBV30 to TRBJ1-1; D not certain. This CDR3 is built from 15 residues. The germline V gene encodes CDR1 GTSNPN and CDR2 SVGIG (reference sequence). The V gene lost 2 bases and the J gene lost 5 bases, with 18 bases spanning the gap. The chain's CDR3 is CAWSQPFRGNTEAFF. CDR3 coding DNA: TGTGCCTGGAGTCAACCTTTCCGGGGAAATACTGAAGCTTTCTTT. Combining the CDR3 with reference TRBV30 and TRBJ1-1 gives the whole variable domain SQTIHQWPATLVQPVGSPLSLECTVEGTSNPNLYWYRQAAGRGLQLLFYSVGIGQISSEVPQNLSASRPQDRQFILSSKKLLLSDSGFYLCAWSQPFRGNTEAFFGQGTRLTVV.

This clone appeared a single time. The genes are TRBV2 and TRBJ2-6, with D perhaps matching TRBD1 (6 bases). Germline CDR1 SNHLY, CDR2 FYNNEI. The CDR3 sequence is 15 residues long. The V end was cut by 10 bases, the J end by 1 base, with 14 bases between. The CDR3 DNA reads TGTGCCACCTTGGACAGCCTATCTGGGGCCAACGTCCTGACTTTC. Translated, it gives CATLDSLSGANVLTF.

This clone was seen once. In DNA form, the CDR3 reads TGTGCCAGCAGTGACTTCCCCAGAGGGTGGGAGACCCAGTACTTC. Translation gives CASSDFPRGWETQYF. The chain couples TRBV6-4 to TRBJ2-5; a possible D gene is TRBD2 (5 bases). The germline V and J ends were trimmed by 1 base and 5 bases, with 14 bases remaining between them. This CDR3 comprises 15 residues. Germline V gene sequence: CDR1 MRHNA, CDR2 SNTAGT.

V and J are TRBV10-1 and TRBJ1-6, with 8 nucleotides matching TRBD1. V was pared by 11 bases and J by 7 bases, with 7 bases of the junction left unmatched. This CDR3 is 13 amino acids long. CDR1 is WNHNN and CDR2 is SYGVQD in the germline V gene (reference sequence). CDR3 in DNA: TGCGCCGCTTTAACAGGGGGAAATTCACCCCTCCACTTT. This gives the protein CAALTGGNSPLHF.

The chain combines TRBV20-1 with TRBJ1-2, with D maybe TRBD1 (5 bases). Trimming removed 3 bases from V and 4 bases from J, with 18 bases in between. The CDR3 length is 15 residues. The germline gives CDR1 DFQATT, CDR2 SNEGSKA (reference sequence). The CDR3 nucleotides read TGCAGTGCTAGTCGACAGAGCCAGAGATCCTATGGCTACACCTTC. Its protein is CSASRQSQRSYGYTF.

The count of this clone is one. This chain joins TRBV25-1 and TRBJ2-3, with 8 bases fitting TRBD2. This CDR3 region has 15 residues. Germline CDR1 and CDR2: MGHDK and SYGVNS. With V trimmed by 6 bases and J by 4 bases, 9 bases remained unmatched. CDR3 nucleotides: TGTGCCAGCAGCGGGGGGGCGGGTCTAGCAGATACGCAGTATTTT. This codes for CASSGGAGLADTQYF.

The J gene is TRBJ1-4, the V gene TRBV7-6; D call uncertain. This CDR3 comprises 13 residues. V was pared by 3 bases and J by 3 bases, with 5 bases between. CDR1 SGHVS and CDR2 FNYEAQ come from the germline V gene. Here the CDR3 DNA reads TGTGCCAGCAGCTTGGCCTCTAATGAAAAACTGTTTTTT. Protein product: CASSLASNEKLFF.

V and J are TRBV9 and TRBJ2-3, with D perhaps matching TRBD1 (5 bases). This CDR3 is 16 amino acids long. The V end was cut by 0 bases, the J end by 0 bases, with 11 bases between. The germline CDR1 and CDR2 sequences are SGDLS and YYNGEE. CDR3 protein: CASSVVGQSSTDTQYF. CDR3 DNA sequence: TGTGCCAGCAGCGTAGTGGGGCAGTCAAGCACAGATACGCAGTATTTT.

The chain joins TRBV7-2 to TRBJ1-1; TRBD1 might be the D (5 bases). The CDR3 sequence is 13 residues long. CDR1 is SGHTA and CDR2 is FQGNSA in the germline V gene. Trimming took off 6 bases at V and 4 bases at J, with 12 bases between the two ends. The DNA for the CDR3 is TGTGCCAGCAGATCGGGGGGTGGCACTGAAGCTTTCTTT. This translates into CASRSGGGTEAFF.

This chain uses TRBV5-1 with TRBJ2-7; D gene ambiguous. Germline CDR1 reads SGHRS; CDR2 reads YFSETQ. Trimming stripped 2 bases from V and 2 bases from J, with 2 bases between. CDR3 length equals 11 residues. CDR3 in amino acids: CASSFAYEQYF. Written as DNA, the CDR3 is TGCGCCAGCAGCTTCGCCTACGAGCAGTACTTC. Full variable domain (missing parts from reference TRBV5-1 and TRBJ2-7): KAGVTQTPRYLIKTRGQQVTLSCSPISGHRSVSWYQQTPGQGLQFLFEYFSETQRNKGNFPGRFSGRQFSNSRSEMNVSTLELGDSALYLCASSFAYEQYFGPGTRLTVT.

This clone was observed a handful of times. The chain has TRBV11-2 and TRBJ2-3; TRBD2 agrees at 15 bases. Germline trimming cut 5 bases from V and 6 bases from J; bases unmatched to any gene: 9. The CDR3 sequence is 17 residues long. The germline gives CDR1 SGHAT, CDR2 FQNNGV. CDR3 region: CASSPRTSGGAGDTQYF. The CDR3 nucleotides are TGTGCCAGCAGCCCACGGACTAGCGGGGGGGCAGGGGATACGCAGTATTTT. Using reference TRBV11-2 and TRBJ2-3 for the parts outside the CDR3, the full variable domain is EAGVAQSPRYKIIEKRQSVAFWCNPISGHATLYWYQQILGQGPKLLIQFQNNGVVDDSQLPKDRFSAERLKGVDSTLKIQPAKLEDSAVYLCASSPRTSGGAGDTQYFGPGTRLTVL.

The gene calls are TRBV5-5 and TRBJ2-3, with 15 bases matching TRBD2. Per germline, CDR1 SGHKS and CDR2 YYEKEE (reference sequence). V trimming: 4 bases; J trimming: 4 bases; junction bases outside the gene matches: 10. The CDR3 is 18 amino acids. In DNA, the CDR3 is TGTGCCAGCAGCGCCCGGACTAGCGGGGGGGGATCCGCAGATACGCAGTATTTT. Residues: CASSARTSGGGSADTQYF.

The V call is TRBV7-2, the J call TRBJ1-2, with D tentatively TRBD1 (5 bases). V was shortened by 1 base and J by 3 bases, with 15 bases between the two germline ends. The CDR3 sequence is 16 residues long. Germline lookup yields CDR1 SGHTA and CDR2 FQGNSA. This CDR3 is CASSLVGAGAYYGYTF. The CDR3 DNA reads TGTGCCAGCAGCTTAGTCGGGGCGGGAGCCTACTATGGCTACACCTTC. The variable domain in full, with the rest retrieved from reference TRBV7-2 and TRBJ1-2, is GAGVSQSPSNKVTEKGKDVELRCDPISGHTALYWYRQSLGQGLEFLIYFQGNSAPDKSGLPSDRFSAERTGGSVSTLTIQRTQQEDSAVYLCASSLVGAGAYYGYTFGSGTRLTVV.

This clone was found once. The gene calls are TRBV27 and TRBJ2-1; the D gene is possibly TRBD1 (6 bases). Germline V lookup: CDR1 MNHEY, CDR2 SMNVEV (reference sequence). The germline V and J ends were trimmed by 4 bases and 10 bases, with 20 bases remaining between them. The CDR3 extends over 15 amino acids. The CDR3, as DNA: TGTGCCAGCAGTTCCGGGACACACCTACAATGGGAGCAGTTCTTC. Translation gives CASSSGTHLQWEQFF.

This clone was observed a few times. The chain is built from TRBV3-1 (or the pseudogene TRBV3-2) and TRBJ2-2; no clear D. Germline assignment: CDR1 LGHDT and CDR2 YNNKEL (reference sequence). Trimming took off 8 bases at V and 4 bases at J, with 5 bases between the two ends. The CDR3 runs to 11 residues. The CDR3 nucleotides read TGTGCCAGCTCGGGCACCGGGGAGCTGTTTTTT. The encoded protein is CASSGTGELFF.

This chain connects TRBV9 to TRBJ2-2, with 8 bases matching TRBD1. The germline gives CDR1 SGDLS, CDR2 YYNGEE. J gave up 6 bases and V 1 base, and 5 bases lay outside the gene matches. This CDR3 has 15 amino acids. CDR3 DNA sequence: TGTGCCAGCAGCGTAAGGCAGGGGGCGGCCGGGGAGCTGTTTTTT. It codes for CASSVRQGAAGELFF.

A single count supports this clone. V and J are TRBV5-1 and TRBJ1-4; 10 bases are a match to TRBD1. The V and J ends lost 0 bases and 7 bases, in that order; junction bases with no gene match: 6. The CDR3 totals 16 residues. Germline V gene lookup returns CDR1 SGHRS and CDR2 YFSETQ. The CDR3: CASSLGQGARVEKLFF. The DNA for the CDR3 is TGCGCCAGCAGCTTGGGACAGGGGGCGCGGGTTGAAAAACTGTTTTTT.